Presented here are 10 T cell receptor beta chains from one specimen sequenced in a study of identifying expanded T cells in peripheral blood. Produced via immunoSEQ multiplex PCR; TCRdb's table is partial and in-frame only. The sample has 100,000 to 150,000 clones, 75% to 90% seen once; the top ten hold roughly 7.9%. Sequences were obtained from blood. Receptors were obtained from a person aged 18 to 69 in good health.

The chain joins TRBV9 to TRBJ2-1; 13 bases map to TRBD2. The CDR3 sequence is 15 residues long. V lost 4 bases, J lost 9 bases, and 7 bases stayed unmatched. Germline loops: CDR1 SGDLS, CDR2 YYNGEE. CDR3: CASSPGLAGLGEQFF. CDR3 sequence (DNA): TGTGCCAGCAGCCCGGGACTAGCGGGGCTCGGTGAGCAGTTCTTC. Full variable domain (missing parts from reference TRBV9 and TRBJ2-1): DSGVTQTPKHLITATGQRVTLRCSPRSGDLSVYWYQQSLDQGLQFLIQYYNGEERAKGNILERFSAQQFPDLHSELNLSSLELGDSALYFCASSPGLAGLGEQFFGPGTRLTVL.

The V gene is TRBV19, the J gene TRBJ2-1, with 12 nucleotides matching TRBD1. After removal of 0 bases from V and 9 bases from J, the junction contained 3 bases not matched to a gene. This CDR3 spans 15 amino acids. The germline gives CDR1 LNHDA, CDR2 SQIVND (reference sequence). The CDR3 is CASSIEGQGALEQFF. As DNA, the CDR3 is TGTGCCAGTAGTATAGAGGGACAGGGGGCACTTGAGCAGTTCTTC.

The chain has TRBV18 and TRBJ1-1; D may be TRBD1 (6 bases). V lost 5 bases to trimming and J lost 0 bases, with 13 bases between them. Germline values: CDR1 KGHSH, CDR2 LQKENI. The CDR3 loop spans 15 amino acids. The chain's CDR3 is CASSSQGNMNTEAFF. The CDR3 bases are TGTGCCAGCTCATCACAGGGAAACATGAACACTGAAGCTTTCTTT.

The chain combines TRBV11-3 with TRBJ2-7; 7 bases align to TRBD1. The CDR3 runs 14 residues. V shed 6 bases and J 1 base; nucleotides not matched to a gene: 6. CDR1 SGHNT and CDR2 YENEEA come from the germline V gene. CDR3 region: CASSLDRASYEQYF. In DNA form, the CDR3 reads TGTGCCAGCAGTCTAGACAGGGCATCCTACGAGCAGTACTTC. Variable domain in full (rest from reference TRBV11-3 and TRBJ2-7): EAGVVQSPRYKIIEKKQPVAFWCNPISGHNTLYWYLQNLGQGPELLIRYENEEAVDDSQLPKDRFSAERLKGVDSTLKIQPAELGDSAVYLCASSLDRASYEQYFGPGTRLTVT.

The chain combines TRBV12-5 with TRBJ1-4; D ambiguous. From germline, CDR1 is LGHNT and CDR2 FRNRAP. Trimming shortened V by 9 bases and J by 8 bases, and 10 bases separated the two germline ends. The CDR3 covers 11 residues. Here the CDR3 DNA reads TGTGCTAGAGGGCTTCGGGAAAAACTGTTTTTT. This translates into CARGLREKLFF.

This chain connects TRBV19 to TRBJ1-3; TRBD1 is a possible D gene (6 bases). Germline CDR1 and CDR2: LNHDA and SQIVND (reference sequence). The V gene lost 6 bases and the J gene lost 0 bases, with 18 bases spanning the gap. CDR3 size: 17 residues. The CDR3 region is CASRSLSGATSGNTIYF. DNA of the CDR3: TGTGCCAGTAGAAGCTTATCGGGGGCTACCTCTGGAAACACCATATATTTT.

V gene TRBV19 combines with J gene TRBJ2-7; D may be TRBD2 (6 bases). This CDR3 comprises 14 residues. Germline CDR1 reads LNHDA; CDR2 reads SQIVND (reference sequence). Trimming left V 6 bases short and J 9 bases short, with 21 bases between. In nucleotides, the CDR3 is TGTGCCAGTAGCCTCCCGGGAGAATGGCACGGGCAGTACTTC. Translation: CASSLPGEWHGQYF.

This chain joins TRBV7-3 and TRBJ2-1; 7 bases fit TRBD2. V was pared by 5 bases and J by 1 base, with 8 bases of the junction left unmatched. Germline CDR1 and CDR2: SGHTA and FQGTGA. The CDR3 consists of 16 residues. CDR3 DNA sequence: TGTGCCAGCAGCCCCATGGGGGGAGGGTCCTACAATGAGCAGTTCTTC. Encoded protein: CASSPMGGGSYNEQFF.

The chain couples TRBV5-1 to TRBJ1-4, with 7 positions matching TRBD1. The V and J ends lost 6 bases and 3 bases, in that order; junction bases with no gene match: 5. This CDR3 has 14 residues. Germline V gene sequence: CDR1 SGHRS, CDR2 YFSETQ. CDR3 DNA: TGCGCCAGCACCGTGGGACAGCCTAATGAAAAACTGTTTTTT. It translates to CASTVGQPNEKLFF.

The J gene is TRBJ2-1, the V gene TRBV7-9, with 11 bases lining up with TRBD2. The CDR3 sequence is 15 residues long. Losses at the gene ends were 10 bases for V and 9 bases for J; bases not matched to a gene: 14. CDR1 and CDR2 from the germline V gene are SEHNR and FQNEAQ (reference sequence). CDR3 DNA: TGTGCCACCATAATAGCGGGAGGGCCTCGATTTGAGCAGTTCTTC. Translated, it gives CATIIAGGPRFEQFF. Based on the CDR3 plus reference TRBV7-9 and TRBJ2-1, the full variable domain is DTGVSQNPRHKITKRGQNVTFRCDPISEHNRLYWYRQTLGQGPEFLTYFQNEAQLEKSRLLSDRFSAERPKGSFSTLEIQRTEQGDSAMYLCATIIAGGPRFEQFFGPGTRLTVL.